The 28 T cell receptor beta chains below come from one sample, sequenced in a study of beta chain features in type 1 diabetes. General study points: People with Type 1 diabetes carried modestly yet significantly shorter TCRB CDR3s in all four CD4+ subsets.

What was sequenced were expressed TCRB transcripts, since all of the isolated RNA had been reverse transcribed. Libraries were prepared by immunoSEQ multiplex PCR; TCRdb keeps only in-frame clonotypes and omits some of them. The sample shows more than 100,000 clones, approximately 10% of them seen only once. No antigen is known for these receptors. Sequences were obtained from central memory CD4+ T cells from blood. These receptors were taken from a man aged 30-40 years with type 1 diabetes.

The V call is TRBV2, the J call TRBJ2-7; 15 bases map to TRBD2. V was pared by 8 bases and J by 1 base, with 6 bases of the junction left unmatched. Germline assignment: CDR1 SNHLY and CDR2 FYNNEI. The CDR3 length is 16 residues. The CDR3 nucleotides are TGTGCCAGCGGCTCGGGACTAGCGGGGGGATCCTACGAGCAGTACTTC. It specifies CASGSGLAGGSYEQYF.

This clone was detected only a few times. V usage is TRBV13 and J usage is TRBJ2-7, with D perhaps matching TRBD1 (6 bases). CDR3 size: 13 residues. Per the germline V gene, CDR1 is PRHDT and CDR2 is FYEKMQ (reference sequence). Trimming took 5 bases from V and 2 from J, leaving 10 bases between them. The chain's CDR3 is CASSPRGPYEQYF. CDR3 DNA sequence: TGTGCCAGCAGCCCCAGGGGTCCCTACGAGCAGTACTTC.

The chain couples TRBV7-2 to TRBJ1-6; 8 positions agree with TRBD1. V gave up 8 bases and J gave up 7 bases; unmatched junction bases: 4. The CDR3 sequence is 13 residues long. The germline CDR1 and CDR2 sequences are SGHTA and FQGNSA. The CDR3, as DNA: TGTGCCAGCGGGGGACAGGTCAATTCACCCCTCCACTTT. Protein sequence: CASGGQVNSPLHF.

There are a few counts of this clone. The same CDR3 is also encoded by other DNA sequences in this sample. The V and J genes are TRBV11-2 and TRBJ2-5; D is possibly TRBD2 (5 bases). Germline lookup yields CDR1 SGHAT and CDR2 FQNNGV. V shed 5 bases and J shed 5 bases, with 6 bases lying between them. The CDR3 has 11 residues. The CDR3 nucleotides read TGTGCCAGCAGCCGCGGGGAGACCCAGTACTTC. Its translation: CASSRGETQYF.

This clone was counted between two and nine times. CDR3 protein: CASEKTTERTQYF. CDR3 coding DNA: TGTGCCAGCGAGAAAACGACAGAGCGGACCCAGTACTTC. The gene calls are TRBV2 and TRBJ2-5, with D maybe TRBD1 (5 bases). The CDR3 consists of 13 residues. The V and J ends lost 8 bases and 7 bases respectively, with 17 bases between them. Germline assignment: CDR1 SNHLY and CDR2 FYNNEI. The full variable domain, with the rest looked up from reference TRBV2 and TRBJ2-5, is EPEVTQTPSHQVTQMGQEVILRCVPISNHLYFYWYRQILGQKVEFLVSFYNNEISEKSEIFDDQFSVERPDGSNFTLKIRSTKLEDSAMYFCASEKTTERTQYFGPGTRLLVL.

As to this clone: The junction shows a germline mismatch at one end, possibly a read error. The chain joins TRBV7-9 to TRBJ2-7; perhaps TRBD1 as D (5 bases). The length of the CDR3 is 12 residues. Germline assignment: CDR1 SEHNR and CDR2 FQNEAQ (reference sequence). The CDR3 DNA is TGTGCCAGCAGCTTAGGACTTGGACACCAAAATTTC. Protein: CASSLGLGHQNF.

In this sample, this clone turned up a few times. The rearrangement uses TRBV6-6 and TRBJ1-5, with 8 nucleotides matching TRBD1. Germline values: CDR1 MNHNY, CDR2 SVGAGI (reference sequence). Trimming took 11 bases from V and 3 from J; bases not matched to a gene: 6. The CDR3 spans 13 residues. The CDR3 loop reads CAAGGQDNQPQHF. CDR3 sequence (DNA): TGTGCCGCCGGGGGACAGGACAATCAGCCCCAGCATTTT.

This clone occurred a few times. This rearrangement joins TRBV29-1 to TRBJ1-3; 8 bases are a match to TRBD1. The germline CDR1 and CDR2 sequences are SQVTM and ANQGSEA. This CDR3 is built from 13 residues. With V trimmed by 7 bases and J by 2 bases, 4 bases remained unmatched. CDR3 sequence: CSAGQGAGNTIYF. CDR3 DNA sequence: TGCAGCGCCGGACAGGGAGCTGGAAACACCATATATTTT.

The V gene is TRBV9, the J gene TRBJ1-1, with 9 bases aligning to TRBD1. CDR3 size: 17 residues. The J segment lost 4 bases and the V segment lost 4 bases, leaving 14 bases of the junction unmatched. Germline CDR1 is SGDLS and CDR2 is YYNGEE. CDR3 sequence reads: CASSPRRGQGRITEAFF. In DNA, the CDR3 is TGTGCCAGCAGCCCCCGGAGAGGACAGGGGAGAATCACTGAAGCTTTCTTT.

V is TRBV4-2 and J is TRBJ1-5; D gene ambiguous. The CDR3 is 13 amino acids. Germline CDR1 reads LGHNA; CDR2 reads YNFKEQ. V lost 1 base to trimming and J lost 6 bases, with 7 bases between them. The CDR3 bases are TGTGCCAGCAGCCAAGGTCTAAGTCAGCCCCAGCATTTT. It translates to CASSQGLSQPQHF.

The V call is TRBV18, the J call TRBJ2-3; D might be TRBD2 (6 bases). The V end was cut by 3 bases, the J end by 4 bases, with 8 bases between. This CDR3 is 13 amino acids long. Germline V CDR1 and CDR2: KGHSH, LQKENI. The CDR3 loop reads CASSPGTADTQYF. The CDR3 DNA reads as TGTGCCAGCTCACCTGGGACTGCAGATACGCAGTATTTT. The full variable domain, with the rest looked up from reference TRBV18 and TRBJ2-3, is NAGVMQNPRHLVRRRGQEARLRCSPMKGHSHVYWYRQLPEEGLKFMVYLQKENIIDESGMPKERFSAEFPKEGPSILRIQQVVRGDSAAYFCASSPGTADTQYFGPGTRLTVL.

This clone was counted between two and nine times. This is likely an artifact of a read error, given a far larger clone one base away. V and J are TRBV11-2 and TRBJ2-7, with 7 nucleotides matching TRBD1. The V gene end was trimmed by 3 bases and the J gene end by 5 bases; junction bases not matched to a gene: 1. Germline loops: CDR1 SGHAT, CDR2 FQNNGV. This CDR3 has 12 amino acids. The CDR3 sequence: CASSFTGDEQYF. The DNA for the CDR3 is TGTGCCAGCAGCTTTACAGGGGACGAGCAGTACTTC.

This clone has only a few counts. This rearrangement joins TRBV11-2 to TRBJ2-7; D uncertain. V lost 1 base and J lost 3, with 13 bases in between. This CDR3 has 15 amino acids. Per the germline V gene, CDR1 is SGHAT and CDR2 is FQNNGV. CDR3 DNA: TGTGCCAGCAGCTTAGGCGGCCAAATTGTCTACGAGCAGTACTTC. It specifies CASSLGGQIVYEQYF.

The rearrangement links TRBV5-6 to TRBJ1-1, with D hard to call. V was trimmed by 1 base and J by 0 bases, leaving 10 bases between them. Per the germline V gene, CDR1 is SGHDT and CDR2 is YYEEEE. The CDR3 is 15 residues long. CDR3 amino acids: CASSLLGNLNTEAFF. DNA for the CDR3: TGTGCCAGCAGCTTGCTGGGCAATTTGAACACTGAAGCTTTCTTT. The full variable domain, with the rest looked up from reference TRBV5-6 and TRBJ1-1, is DAGVTQSPTHLIKTRGQQVTLRCSPKSGHDTVSWYQQALGQGPQFIFQYYEEEERQRGNFPDRFSGHQFPNYSSELNVNALLLGDSALYLCASSLLGNLNTEAFFGQGTRLTVV.

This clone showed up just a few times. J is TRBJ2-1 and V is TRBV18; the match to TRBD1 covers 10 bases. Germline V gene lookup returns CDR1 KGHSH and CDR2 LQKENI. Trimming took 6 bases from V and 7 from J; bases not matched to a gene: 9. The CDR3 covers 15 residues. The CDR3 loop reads CASSPRQGARNEQFF. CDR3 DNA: TGTGCCAGCTCCCCTAGACAGGGGGCGAGAAATGAGCAGTTCTTC.

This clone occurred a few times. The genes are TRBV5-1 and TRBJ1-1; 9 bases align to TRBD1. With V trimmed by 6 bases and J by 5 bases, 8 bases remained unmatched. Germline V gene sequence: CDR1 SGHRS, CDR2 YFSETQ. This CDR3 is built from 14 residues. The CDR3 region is CASTDRTGATEAFF. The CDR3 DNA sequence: TGCGCCAGCACCGATCGGACAGGGGCTACTGAAGCTTTCTTT.

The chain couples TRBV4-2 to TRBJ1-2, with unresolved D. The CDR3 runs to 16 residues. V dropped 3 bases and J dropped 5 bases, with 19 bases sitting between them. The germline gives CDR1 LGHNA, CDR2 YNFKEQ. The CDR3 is CASSQDLGPGIYGYTF. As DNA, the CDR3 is TGTGCCAGCAGCCAGGATCTTGGACCGGGGATATATGGCTACACCTTC.

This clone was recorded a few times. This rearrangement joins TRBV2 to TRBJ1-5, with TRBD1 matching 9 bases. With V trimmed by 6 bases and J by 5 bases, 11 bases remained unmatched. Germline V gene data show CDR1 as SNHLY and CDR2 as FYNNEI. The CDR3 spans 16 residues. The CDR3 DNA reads TGTGCCAGCAGAGCCAAACCGGGACAGGGACATCAGCCCCAGCATTTT. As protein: CASRAKPGQGHQPQHF.

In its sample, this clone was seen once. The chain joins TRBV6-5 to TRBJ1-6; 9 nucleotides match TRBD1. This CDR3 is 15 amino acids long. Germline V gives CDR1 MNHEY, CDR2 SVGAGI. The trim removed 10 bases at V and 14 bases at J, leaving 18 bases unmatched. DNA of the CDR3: TGTGCCATCAGCGATCAATCGGGACAGGGAGTCACCCTCCACTTT. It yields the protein CAISDQSGQGVTLHF.

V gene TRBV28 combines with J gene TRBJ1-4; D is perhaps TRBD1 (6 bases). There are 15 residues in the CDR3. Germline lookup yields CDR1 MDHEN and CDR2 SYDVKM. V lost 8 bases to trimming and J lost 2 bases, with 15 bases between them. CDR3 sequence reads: CASGSQGRTNEKLFF. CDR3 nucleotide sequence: TGTGCCAGCGGGTCTCAGGGGCGGACTAATGAAAAACTGTTTTTT.

Here the CDR3 reads CASSVRQGNGANVLTF. The DNA of the CDR3 is TGTGCCAGCAGCGTTAGGCAGGGGAACGGGGCCAACGTCCTGACTTTC. The rearrangement uses TRBV9 and TRBJ2-6; TRBD1 might be the D (6 bases). V was cut by 2 bases and J by 4 bases, with 13 bases left in between. Germline assignment: CDR1 SGDLS and CDR2 YYNGEE. This CDR3 contains 16 residues.

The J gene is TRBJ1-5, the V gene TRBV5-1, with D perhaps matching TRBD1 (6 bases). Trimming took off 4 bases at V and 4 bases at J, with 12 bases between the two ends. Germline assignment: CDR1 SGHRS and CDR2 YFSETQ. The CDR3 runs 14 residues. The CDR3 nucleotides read TGCGCCAGCAGCCCAGGGACACCTAATCAGCCCCAGCATTTT. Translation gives CASSPGTPNQPQHF.

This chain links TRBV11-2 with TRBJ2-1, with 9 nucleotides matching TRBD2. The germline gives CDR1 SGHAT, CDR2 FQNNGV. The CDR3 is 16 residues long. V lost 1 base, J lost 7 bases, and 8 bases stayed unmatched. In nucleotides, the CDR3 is TGTGCCAGCAGCTTAGCGACCAGCGGGGGGCGGAATGAGCAGTTCTTC. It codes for CASSLATSGGRNEQFF.

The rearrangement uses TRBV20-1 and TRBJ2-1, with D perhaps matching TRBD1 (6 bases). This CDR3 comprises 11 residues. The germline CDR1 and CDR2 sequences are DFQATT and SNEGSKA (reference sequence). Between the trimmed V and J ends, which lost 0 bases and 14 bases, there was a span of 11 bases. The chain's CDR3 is CSARDEQGEFF. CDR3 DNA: TGCAGTGCTAGAGATGAACAGGGAGAGTTCTTC.

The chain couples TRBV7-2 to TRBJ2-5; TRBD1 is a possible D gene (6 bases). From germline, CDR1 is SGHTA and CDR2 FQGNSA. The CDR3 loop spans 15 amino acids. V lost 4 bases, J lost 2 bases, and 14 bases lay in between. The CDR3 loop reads CASSSDRQSQETQYF. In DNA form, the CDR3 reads TGTGCCAGCAGCTCAGACAGGCAGTCTCAAGAGACCCAGTACTTC. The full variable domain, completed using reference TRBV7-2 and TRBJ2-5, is GAGVSQSPSNKVTEKGKDVELRCDPISGHTALYWYRQSLGQGLEFLIYFQGNSAPDKSGLPSDRFSAERTGGSVSTLTIQRTQQEDSAVYLCASSSDRQSQETQYFGPGTRLLVL.

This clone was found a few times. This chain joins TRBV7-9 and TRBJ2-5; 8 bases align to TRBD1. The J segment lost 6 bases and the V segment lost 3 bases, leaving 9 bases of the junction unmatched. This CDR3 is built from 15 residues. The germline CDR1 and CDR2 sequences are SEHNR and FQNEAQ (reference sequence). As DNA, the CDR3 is TGTGCCAGCAGCTTCGGGGACAGGCCAGAGAAGACCCAGTACTTC. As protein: CASSFGDRPEKTQYF.

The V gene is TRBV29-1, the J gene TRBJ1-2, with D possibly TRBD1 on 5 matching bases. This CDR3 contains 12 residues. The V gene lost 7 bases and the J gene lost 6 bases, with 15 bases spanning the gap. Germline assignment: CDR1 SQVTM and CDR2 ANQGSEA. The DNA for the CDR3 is TGCAGCGCAGGACGGGGGAACAATGGCTACACCTTC. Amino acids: CSAGRGNNGYTF.

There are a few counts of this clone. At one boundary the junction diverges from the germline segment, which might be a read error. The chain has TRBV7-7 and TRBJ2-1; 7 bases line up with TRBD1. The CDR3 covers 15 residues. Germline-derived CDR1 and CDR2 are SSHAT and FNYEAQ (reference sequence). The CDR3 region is CASSRAGTGVDEQFF. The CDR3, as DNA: TGTGCTAGCAGCCGGGCCGGAACAGGGGTGGATGAGCAGTTCTTC.